The present entry profiles one TCR beta chain with its context. The antigen is unknown. This sample was included in a study of cytomegalovirus exposure and HLA in healthy donors. Looked up from germline, CDR1 is LGHNT and CDR2 is FRNRAP. The trim removed 2 bases at V and 3 bases at J, leaving 4 bases unmatched. This CDR3 comprises 15 residues. The PCR used 60 Vbeta and 13 Jbeta primers. Some clones are missing from TCRdb's copy, which holds only in-frame ones; the method was immunoSEQ multiplex PCR. The repertoire has about 140,000 clones, 61% of them found once; the top ten carry around 1.9%. Findings of the study overall: CMV serostatus stood as the only immune exposure information on hand.

This clonotype originated in a male donor in good health and CMV-seronegative. The chain couples TRBV12-5 to TRBJ1-5, with 7 bases lining up with TRBD1. The sequencing sample was made of PBMCs. The CDR3 here is CASGLIEGANQPQHF. As DNA, the CDR3 is TGTGCTAGTGGTTTGATAGAGGGGGCCAATCAGCCCCAGCATTTT.